This is a list of T cell receptor beta chains from one sample in a study of blood T cells in healthy people across ages. TCRdb reprocessed the 5' RACE reads via MiXCR and lists one record per CDR3 protein. This table has approximately 600,000 distinct CDR3 sequences, around three fifths appearing once. Sequencing used blood. Receptor source: a man aged 55-75 years in good health. The CDR3 runs from the conserved cysteine through the conserved F or W. A D gene is named only where the DNA matches it firmly. Clone size is not always given. Where it is, it says once, few, many or a class for expanded clones.

len	j_gene	abundance	d_gene	v_gene	CDR3nt	CDR3aa
14	TRBJ1-1	.	TRBD1	TRBV5-1	TGCGCCAGCCGCGAAGGGGGCACGAACACTGAAGCTTTCTTT	CASREGGTNTEAFF
14	TRBJ2-1	.	.	TRBV7-9	TGTGCCAGCAGCTCACGACTAGATTACAATGAGCAGTTCTTC	CASSSRLDYNEQFF
14	TRBJ2-7	.	TRBD2	TRBV5-1	TGCGCCAGCAGCTTGGCGGTAGCGGGGGGCGAGCAGTACTTC	CASSLAVAGGEQYF
16	TRBJ2-1	once	.	TRBV7-8	TGTGCCAGCAGCCCCTTAGGGGGAAGTATGGCCAATGAGCAGTTCTTC	CASSPLGGSMANEQFF
16	TRBJ2-1	few	TRBD1	TRBV7-8	TGTGCCAGCAGCTTAACAGGGGCCCTCTCCTACAATGAGCAGTTCTTC	CASSLTGALSYNEQFF
14	TRBJ2-1	few	TRBD1	TRBV25-1	TGTGCCAGCAGTGAATCCCGACAGGGGGGTGAGCAGTTCTTC	CASSESRQGGEQFF
12	TRBJ1-1	.	.	TRBV7-9	TGTGCCAGCAGCCCCCAGGGTATAGAAGCTTTCTTT	CASSPQGIEAFF
21	TRBJ2-7	few	.	TRBV4-2	TGTGCCAGCAGCCAAGACCTCACTGGTGGTTCGGCGGGGACATATTCCTACGAGCAGTACTTC	CASSQDLTGGSAGTYSYEQYF
14	TRBJ1-5	few	.	TRBV6-6	TGTGCCAGCAGTGACGCCTGGGGGGGTCAGCCCCAGCATTTT	CASSDAWGGQPQHF
16	TRBJ1-2	.	.	TRBV15	TGTGCCACCAGCAGAGATAATTGGTGGGATGTGGATGGCTACACCTTC	CATSRDNWWDVDGYTF
13	TRBJ1-6	.	.	TRBV2	TGTGCCAGCAGGACGACAGGCGTTTCACCCCTCCACTTT	CASRTTGVSPLHF
10	TRBJ2-1	few	.	TRBV12-3/TRBV12-4	TGTGCCAGCAGCTTAAATGAGCAGTTCTTC	CASSLNEQFF
14	TRBJ2-1	few	TRBD2	TRBV29-1	TGCAGCTTTGGGGGGCTGGGACTAGTCAATGAGCAGTTCTTC	CSFGGLGLVNEQFF
15	TRBJ1-2	few	TRBD1	TRBV3-1	TGTGCCAGCAGCTACGGGACAGGGGGAGGCTATGGCTACACCTTC	CASSYGTGGGYGYTF
15	TRBJ2-7	.	TRBD1	TRBV12-3/TRBV12-4	TGTGCCAGCAGTCTTGAGACAGGGTATTCCTACGAGCAGTACTTC	CASSLETGYSYEQYF
15	TRBJ2-3	.	.	TRBV20-1	TGCAGTGCTAGAGATGGTGGAGGAATCTCAGATACGCAGTATTTT	CSARDGGGISDTQYF
14	TRBJ2-7	.	.	TRBV10-3	TGTGCCAGCAAGACAGGACCAGCTGGGGACGAGCAGTACTTC	CASKTGPAGDEQYF
15	TRBJ2-3	few	.	TRBV11-2	TGTGCCAGCAGCTTCCAGGGGTTGGGCACAGATACGCAGTATTTT	CASSFQGLGTDTQYF
15	TRBJ2-6	.	.	TRBV12-3/TRBV12-4	TGTGCCAGCAGACCTCTTGGTTCTGGGGCCAACGTCCTGACTTTC	CASRPLGSGANVLTF
18	TRBJ2-2	.	.	TRBV27	TGTGCCAGCACTGGGGCGTTTGTTTGGGGGGCCACGACCGGGGAGCTGTTTTTT	CASTGAFVWGATTGELFF
14	TRBJ2-1	.	TRBD2	TRBV2	TGTGCCAGCAGTCCCGGGACTAGCGGGGGGCCCCAGTTCTTC	CASSPGTSGGPQFF
12	TRBJ2-1	.	.	TRBV20-1	TGCAGTGCGGTCGGGACCTACAATGAGCAGTTCTTC	CSAVGTYNEQFF
14	TRBJ2-2	.	TRBD1	TRBV3-1	TGTGCCAGCAGCCGACAGGGGCCCACCGGGGAGCTGTTTTTT	CASSRQGPTGELFF
14	TRBJ2-1	.	TRBD2	TRBV5-1	TGCGCCAGCAGTCCTAGCGGGGGGACGAATGAGCAGTTCTTC	CASSPSGGTNEQFF
13	TRBJ1-1	few	TRBD1	TRBV29-1	TGCAGCGTTGACCGGGACAGGGGAACTGAAGCTTTCTTT	CSVDRDRGTEAFF
17	TRBJ2-7	.	.	TRBV15	TGTGCCACCAGCAGAGAACCGGGGGCAGCACTCTCCTACGAGCAGTACTTC	CATSREPGAALSYEQYF
13	TRBJ1-2	few	.	TRBV25-1	TGTGCCAGCAGTGATCAGGGGATCTATGGCTACACCTTC	CASSDQGIYGYTF
15	TRBJ1-4	.	.	TRBV20-1	TGCAGTGCTGGGGACTCCGGCCGGTTTAATGAAAAACTGTTTTTT	CSAGDSGRFNEKLFF
18	TRBJ2-1	.	.	TRBV6-2/TRBV6-3	TGTGCCAGCAGTTACGAGGCGGGTTACAATCGGGGCTACAATGAGCAGTTCTTC	CASSYEAGYNRGYNEQFF
13	TRBJ2-5	.	TRBD2	TRBV29-1	TGCAGCGTTGATGGGGCGGGGGTGGAGACCCAGTACTTC	CSVDGAGVETQYF
13	TRBJ1-2	.	.	TRBV21-1	TGTGCCAGCAGCAAAGAACGGGGCCATGGCTACACCTTC	CASSKERGHGYTF
14	TRBJ1-4	few	.	TRBV5-1	TGCGCCAGCAGCTTGGAGCAGGGCGGCGAAAAACTGTTTTTT	CASSLEQGGEKLFF
13	TRBJ2-3	once	.	TRBV3-1	TGTGCCAGCAGCCAAGTTGGTTTCAATACGCAGTATTTT	CASSQVGFNTQYF
15	TRBJ2-5	.	TRBD2	TRBV5-1	TGCGCCAGCAGCCCAGGACTAGCGGGGGGAGGTGAGCAGTACTTC	CASSPGLAGGGEQYF
15	TRBJ2-3	.	.	TRBV5-1	TGCGCCAGCAGCTTGGACCCTCCCGGCACAGATACGCAGTATTTT	CASSLDPPGTDTQYF
18	TRBJ2-1	.	.	TRBV7-9	TGCGCCAGCAGCTTTTGTTGTGGACGGACTACGGATGGGCATGAGCAGTTCTTC	CASSFCCGRTTDGHEQFF
15	TRBJ1-1	.	.	TRBV5-5	TGTGCCAGCAGCCCCTTTGGCGACTCGAACACTGAAGCTTTCTTT	CASSPFGDSNTEAFF
15	TRBJ2-7	.	.	TRBV2	TGTGCCAGCAGTCCCCGACAGCCCCTCGACAGCGAGCAGTACTTC	CASSPRQPLDSEQYF
15	TRBJ1-4	.	.	TRBV7-2	TGTGCCAGCAGCTCCACCATAGCAACTAATGAAAAACTGTTTTTT	CASSSTIATNEKLFF
14	TRBJ2-1	.	TRBD1	TRBV29-1	TGCAGCGTATCCCTGACAGGGGTAAGAGGTGAGCAGTTCTTC	CSVSLTGVRGEQFF